Listed below are T cell receptor beta chains from one sample, sequenced in a study of siplizumab effects on memory and regulatory T cells. The method was immunoSEQ multiplex PCR; TCRdb's version includes in-frame clones alone and lacks a portion of them. The table lists over 60,000 clones, about 90% of them singletons, with over 25% in the top ten. The specimen was CD8+ T cells sorted from blood. All receptors come from a human donor in good health. Each CDR3 is given without its conserved first and last residue. The order of the fields is V gene, clone size, J gene, CDR3 protein. Part of the rows lack a size; the others show once, few, many or a class for expanded clones.

>TRBV7-9|NA|TRBJ2-5
ASSLAQGTEETQY
>TRBV6-4|NA|TRBJ2-1
ASSDSASVYNEQF
>TRBV4-1|NA|TRBJ1-2
ASSQAPATYGYT
>TRBV27|NA|TRBJ2-1
ASNTGTGGYNEQF
>TRBV7-6|once|TRBJ2-1
ASSLWTSGISDEQF
>TRBV4-1|once|TRBJ2-7
ASSQAPADEQY
>TRBV5-1|few|TRBJ1-1
ASKNGLTEAF
>TRBV7-9|NA|TRBJ2-4
ASSSQRDIQY
>TRBV10-1|NA|TRBJ2-1
ASSEQGSSYNEQF
>TRBV4-1|NA|TRBJ2-7
ASSPGGQGSYEQY
>TRBV19|NA|TRBJ2-1
ASSLGGDNEQF
>TRBV18|NA|NA
ASSPGASYEQY
>TRBV6-4|NA|TRBJ2-1
ASPGGGPANEQF
>TRBV6-5|NA|TRBJ2-7
ASGSNRGTD
>TRBV25-1|NA|TRBJ2-5
ASAGTGQETQY
>TRBV6-6|NA|TRBJ2-7
ASSPIPLSGGGQY
>TRBV4-2|NA|TRBJ2-2
ASSQELADTGELF
>TRBV19|NA|TRBJ2-1
ASGNFNEQF
>TRBV5-5|NA|TRBJ2-7
ASSLVLGTRKEQY
>TRBV19|NA|TRBJ2-7
ASSAGGTRIHEQY
>TRBV7-9|NA|TRBJ1-1
ASSLGFLEAF
>TRBV19|NA|TRBJ2-7
ASSSASGATYEQY
>TRBV27|once|TRBJ1-4
ASSRDSSNEKLF
>TRBV6-6|NA|TRBJ2-7
ASSRTGTYEQY
>TRBV27|few|TRBJ2-2
ASRPGTNTGELF
>TRBV28|NA|TRBJ2-1
ASSPDRYNEQF
>TRBV27|NA|TRBJ1-5
ASSFNGFSNQPQH
>TRBV9|NA|TRBJ2-3
ASSGGTDTVTDTQY
>TRBV2|NA|TRBJ2-3
ASSKERSSTDTQY
>TRBV28|NA|TRBJ2-5
ASSFSRGETQY
>TRBV18|NA|TRBJ1-1
ATFGGNTEAF
>TRBV7-9|NA|TRBJ2-7
ASSPDASYEQY
>TRBV11-2|NA|TRBJ2-2
ASSLFIRGEDTGELF
>TRBV19|NA|TRBJ2-5
ASRLAGHPQETQY
>TRBV2|NA|TRBJ2-1
ASNMPTSGNEQF
>TRBV27|NA|TRBJ2-3
ASSWGPISTDTQY
>TRBV5-6|many|TRBJ2-7
ASSLASGEQY
>TRBV27|NA|TRBJ1-5
ASSPGTGRSQPQH